The source of this TCR beta chain is a study of spatial heterogeneity in lung cancer. Study-level points and caveats: Higher tumor mutation counts went along with higher counts of expanded intratumoral alpha and beta TCRs.

Every TCR cDNA molecule bore its own unique molecular identifier. TCRdb fed the 5' RACE reads into MiXCR, producing one record per CDR3 protein. The data hold approximately 18,000 distinct CDR3 sequences, with around 5% observed a single time. Time point given: sample taken at primary tumor resection. Donors were roughly 70 untreated early-stage non-small cell lung cancer patients. This clonotype was recorded at least ten times. Its antigen is as yet unknown. The CDR3 has 15 amino acids. Germline CDR1 reads KGHDR; CDR2 reads SFDVKD. V dropped 4 bases and J dropped 1; count of bases not matched to a gene: 1.

The sequencing here drew on lung tumor tissue, taken at surgery. This chain joins TRBV24-1 and TRBJ2-2; 8 bases match TRBD2. This clonotype originated in a female donor with early-stage non-small cell lung cancer. The CDR3 DNA reads TGTGCCACCAGTGACGGGAGGGTGAACACCGGGGAGCTGTTTTTT. Protein product: CATSDGRVNTGELFF.